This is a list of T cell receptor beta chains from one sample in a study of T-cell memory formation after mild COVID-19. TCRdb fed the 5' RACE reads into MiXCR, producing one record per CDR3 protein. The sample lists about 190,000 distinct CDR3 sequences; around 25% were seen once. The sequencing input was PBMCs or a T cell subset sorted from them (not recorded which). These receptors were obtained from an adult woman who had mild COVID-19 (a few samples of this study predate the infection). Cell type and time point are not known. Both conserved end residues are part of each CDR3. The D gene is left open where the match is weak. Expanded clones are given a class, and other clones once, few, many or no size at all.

DNA: TGTGCCAGCAGCCTCGGCACTCTCAATGAGCAGTTCTTC
CDR3: CASSLGTLNEQFF
V: TRBV11-3
D: -
J: TRBJ2-1
size: -

DNA: TGTGCCAGCAGCTTCGACAGGGGAATGTCTGGGGCCAACGTCCTGACTTTC
CDR3: CASSFDRGMSGANVLTF
V: TRBV7-9
D: TRBD1
J: TRBJ2-6
size: -

DNA: TGCGCCAGCAGCACCGGGACAGACTATGGCTACACCTTC
CDR3: CASSTGTDYGYTF
V: TRBV4-1
D: TRBD1
J: TRBJ1-2
size: few

DNA: TGTGCCAGCAGTACCCGTACCACTAGCGGGGGGGATAATGAGCAGTTCTTC
CDR3: CASSTRTTSGGDNEQFF
V: TRBV12-3/TRBV12-4
D: TRBD2
J: TRBJ2-1
size: -

DNA: TGTGCCAGCAGCTTAATACGGGCCCGGGACTCAGCTGCCACAGAGACCCAGTACTTC
CDR3: CASSLIRARDSAATETQYF
V: TRBV7-9
D: -
J: TRBJ2-5
size: -

DNA: TGTGCCAGCAGCTTAGTGGTCTCTGGGGCCAACGTCCTGACTTTC
CDR3: CASSLVVSGANVLTF
V: TRBV7-2
D: -
J: TRBJ2-6
size: few

DNA: TGTGACAGTAGTATAGTGGGGGATCTCTGGACTGAAGCTTTCTTT
CDR3: CDSSIVGDLWTEAFF
V: TRBV19
D: -
J: TRBJ1-1
size: -

DNA: TGTGCCAGCAGTACCCAGACAGGGTGGAGCACCGGGGAGCTGTTTTTT
CDR3: CASSTQTGWSTGELFF
V: TRBV6-1
D: TRBD1
J: TRBJ2-2
size: -

DNA: TGCGCCAGCAGCCTATCAGGGAATTCACCCCTCCACTTT
CDR3: CASSLSGNSPLHF
V: TRBV5-1
D: -
J: TRBJ1-6
size: -

DNA: TGCAGCGTGCGACAGGGCCGTGACACTGAAGCTTTCTTT
CDR3: CSVRQGRDTEAFF
V: TRBV29-1
D: TRBD1
J: TRBJ1-1
size: -

DNA: TGCAGTGCTAGAGGAGAAGTGGAGCAGTTCTTC
CDR3: CSARGEVEQFF
V: TRBV20-1
D: -
J: TRBJ2-1
size: few

DNA: TGTGCCAGCAGCCCGGGGAACGGCAATGAGCAGTTCTTC
CDR3: CASSPGNGNEQFF
V: TRBV7-3
D: -
J: TRBJ2-1
size: few

DNA: TGCGCCAGCAGCTTTTATAGGGAGAGAGAGACCCAGTACTTC
CDR3: CASSFYRERETQYF
V: TRBV5-1
D: -
J: TRBJ2-5
size: few

DNA: TGTGCCACCAGTTCGGGCTCCAGCAATCAGCCCCAGCATTTT
CDR3: CATSSGSSNQPQHF
V: TRBV24-1
D: -
J: TRBJ1-5
size: -

DNA: TGTGCCACCAGTGATCCAACAGGCACCGGGGAGCTGTTTTTT
CDR3: CATSDPTGTGELFF
V: TRBV24-1
D: -
J: TRBJ2-2
size: -

DNA: TGTGCCAGCAGCTTAAGGGTTGGGGAAGCTTTCTTT
CDR3: CASSLRVGEAFF
V: TRBV7-8
D: -
J: TRBJ1-1
size: -

DNA: TGTGCCACCAGCCTAGGGCGGGAATCGTATGGCTACACCTTC
CDR3: CATSLGRESYGYTF
V: TRBV15
D: -
J: TRBJ1-2
size: -

DNA: TGTGCCAGCAGCGGGGCGGGGAAGCACACCGGGGAGCTGTTTTTT
CDR3: CASSGAGKHTGELFF
V: TRBV5-4
D: -
J: TRBJ2-2
size: few

DNA: TGTGCCAGCAGCCCGCCGGGACTACTAAATGAGCAGTTCTTC
CDR3: CASSPPGLLNEQFF
V: TRBV3-1
D: TRBD2
J: TRBJ2-1
size: -

DNA: TGTGCCAGCAGCGAGGGGACATTCAGCACAGATACGCAGTATTTT
CDR3: CASSEGTFSTDTQYF
V: TRBV7-9
D: -
J: TRBJ2-3
size: few

DNA: TGTGCCAGCCGTCGGACTAGCGGGAGGACCCACGAGCAGTACTTC
CDR3: CASRRTSGRTHEQYF
V: TRBV6-2/TRBV6-3
D: TRBD2
J: TRBJ2-7
size: -

DNA: TGTGCCAGTAGTATCTCAGCGGGGAAGGGGCATGGCTACACCTTC
CDR3: CASSISAGKGHGYTF
V: TRBV19
D: -
J: TRBJ1-2
size: -

DNA: TGCGCCAGCAGCTTGGATCTGGATGGCTACACCTTC
CDR3: CASSLDLDGYTF
V: TRBV5-1
D: -
J: TRBJ1-2
size: -

DNA: TGTGCCAGCACTACCCTCAGCCGAGAGACCCAGTACTTC
CDR3: CASTTLSRETQYF
V: TRBV12-3/TRBV12-4
D: -
J: TRBJ2-5
size: -

DNA: TGTGCCAGCAGTTCCAGCTCCTACGAGCAGTACTTC
CDR3: CASSSSSYEQYF
V: TRBV18
D: -
J: TRBJ2-7
size: many

DNA: TGTGCCAGCAGTGATGGGACAGAAACGCCCTACGAGCAGTACTTC
CDR3: CASSDGTETPYEQYF
V: TRBV6-1
D: TRBD1
J: TRBJ2-7
size: -

DNA: TGTGCCAGCACGTTTAGGACTGAAGCTTTCTTT
CDR3: CASTFRTEAFF
V: TRBV6-5
D: -
J: TRBJ1-1
size: -

DNA: TGCGCCAGCAGCCAAGGTCCCACGCGCCGCACAGATACGCAGTATTTT
CDR3: CASSQGPTRRTDTQYF
V: TRBV4-1
D: -
J: TRBJ2-3
size: -

DNA: TGTGCCAGCAGCTTAATGCCTAGCGGGGGGAATGAGCAGTTCTTC
CDR3: CASSLMPSGGNEQFF
V: TRBV7-3
D: TRBD2
J: TRBJ2-1
size: -

DNA: TGCGCCAGCCCTCCGGGACTAGCTGGAGGGCCGGTACTTAAAGGCGAGCAGTACTTC
CDR3: CASPPGLAGGPVLKGEQYF
V: TRBV5-1
D: TRBD2
J: TRBJ2-7
size: once

DNA: TGTGCCAGCAGCCTTCTAGCGGGAGCGGGGGTCGGGGAGACCCAGTACTTC
CDR3: CASSLLAGAGVGETQYF
V: TRBV25-1
D: TRBD2
J: TRBJ2-5
size: -

DNA: TGTGCCAGCAGCGTAGGAGCTGTAGCGGAAGAGACCCAGTACTTC
CDR3: CASSVGAVAEETQYF
V: TRBV9
D: -
J: TRBJ2-5
size: few

DNA: TGTGCCAGCAGCCAAGGCGGGAACCCTACCTACGAGCAGTACTTC
CDR3: CASSQGGNPTYEQYF
V: TRBV3-1
D: -
J: TRBJ2-7
size: -

DNA: TGCAGTGCTAGAGATGCGGGGAAGTTAAACGACGAGCAGTACTTC
CDR3: CSARDAGKLNDEQYF
V: TRBV20-1
D: -
J: TRBJ2-7
size: few

DNA: TGTGCCACCAGCCCGACAGGGGGCTACAATGAGCAGTTCTTC
CDR3: CATSPTGGYNEQFF
V: TRBV15
D: TRBD1
J: TRBJ2-1
size: -

DNA: TGCAGCGCCCCCGGACAGAACCAAGAGACCCAGTACTTC
CDR3: CSAPGQNQETQYF
V: TRBV29-1
D: -
J: TRBJ2-5
size: few

DNA: TGTGCCAGCAGCTATGGACAGGGGATTGGAACAGATACGCAGTATTTT
CDR3: CASSYGQGIGTDTQYF
V: TRBV7-9
D: TRBD1
J: TRBJ2-3
size: few

DNA: TGTGCCAGCAGCTCATTGACAGGGAGCTCCTACGAGCAGTACTTC
CDR3: CASSSLTGSSYEQYF
V: TRBV11-2
D: TRBD1
J: TRBJ2-7
size: -

DNA: TGTGCCAGCAGCTTAGCGCCTGGTTGGGTCTACGATGAGCAGTTCTTC
CDR3: CASSLAPGWVYDEQFF
V: TRBV7-8
D: -
J: TRBJ2-1
size: -

DNA: TGTGCCAGCAGCCAAGGAGGCAGGGTCACTGAAGCTTTCTTT
CDR3: CASSQGGRVTEAFF
V: TRBV4-2
D: -
J: TRBJ1-1
size: -

DNA: TGCGCCAGCAGCTTGGCCGGAGAGTTAGGAGGCGAGCAGTACTTC
CDR3: CASSLAGELGGEQYF
V: TRBV5-1
D: -
J: TRBJ2-7
size: -

DNA: TGTGCCAGCAGTTACTCGACCTACAATGAGCAGTTCTTC
CDR3: CASSYSTYNEQFF
V: TRBV6-6
D: -
J: TRBJ2-1
size: -

DNA: TGTGCCAGCAGTGAACTGGGTTCTCTCACCGGGGAGCTGTTTTTT
CDR3: CASSELGSLTGELFF
V: TRBV6-1
D: -
J: TRBJ2-2
size: few

DNA: TGCGCCAGCACCAGGGGGGGCTCCTACAATGAGCAGTTCTTC
CDR3: CASTRGGSYNEQFF
V: TRBV10-2
D: -
J: TRBJ2-1
size: -

DNA: TGTGCCAGCAGTGTCCGGGACGGCCAAGAGACCCAGTACTTC
CDR3: CASSVRDGQETQYF
V: TRBV12-3/TRBV12-4
D: -
J: TRBJ2-5
size: -

DNA: TGTGCCAGCAGCCCGGACTTAAGCGCGACAGATACGCAGTATTTT
CDR3: CASSPDLSATDTQYF
V: TRBV7-2
D: -
J: TRBJ2-3
size: -

DNA: TGTGCCAGCAGTTCTATAATGGACGGATACTATGGCTACACCTTC
CDR3: CASSSIMDGYYGYTF
V: TRBV6-2/TRBV6-3
D: -
J: TRBJ1-2
size: -

DNA: TGTGCCAGCAGCTCCACAGGGGATCGTGGATCACCCCTCCACTTT
CDR3: CASSSTGDRGSPLHF
V: TRBV7-3
D: TRBD1
J: TRBJ1-6
size: few

DNA: TGCGCCAGCAGCTTGATGGCGAAAGAGACCCAGTACTTC
CDR3: CASSLMAKETQYF
V: TRBV5-1
D: -
J: TRBJ2-5
size: -

DNA: TGCAGTGCTAGAGATTCCGGAGACTCACCCCTCCACTTT
CDR3: CSARDSGDSPLHF
V: TRBV20-1
D: -
J: TRBJ1-6
size: few

DNA: TGTGCCAGCAGTTCCATCGATCGGGAGACCCAGTACTTC
CDR3: CASSSIDRETQYF
V: TRBV6-6
D: -
J: TRBJ2-5
size: -

DNA: TGCGCCAGCAGCTTGTTCACAGAGGACTACGAGCAGTACTTC
CDR3: CASSLFTEDYEQYF
V: TRBV5-1
D: -
J: TRBJ2-7
size: few

DNA: TGTGCCAGCACCCCGGAGGGAGGCTACGAGCAGTACTTC
CDR3: CASTPEGGYEQYF
V: TRBV2
D: -
J: TRBJ2-7
size: -

DNA: TGCAGTGCCGCACTAAGCGGGAGTCCCGGAAGCACAGATACGCAGTATTTT
CDR3: CSAALSGSPGSTDTQYF
V: TRBV20-1
D: TRBD2
J: TRBJ2-3
size: few